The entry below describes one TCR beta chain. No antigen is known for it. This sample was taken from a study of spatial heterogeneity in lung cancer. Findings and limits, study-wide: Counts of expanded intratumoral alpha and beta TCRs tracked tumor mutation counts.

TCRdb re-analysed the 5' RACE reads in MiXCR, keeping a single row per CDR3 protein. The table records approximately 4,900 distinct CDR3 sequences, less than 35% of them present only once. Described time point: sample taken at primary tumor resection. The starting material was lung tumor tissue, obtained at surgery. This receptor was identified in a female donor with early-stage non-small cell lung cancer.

CDR3 region: CASSLAFNYGYTF. DNA of the CDR3: TGCGCCAGCAGCCTCGCCTTTAACTATGGCTACACCTTC. This chain uses TRBV4-1 with TRBJ1-2; no reliable D call. Trimming took off 4 bases at V and 1 base at J, with 7 bases between the two ends. This CDR3 region has 13 residues. CDR1 is MGHRA and CDR2 is YSYEKL in the germline V gene.